A selection of T cell receptor beta chains follows, all from one sample in a study of neurological immune-mediated disorders. TCRdb re-called the 5' RACE reads with MiXCR, one entry per CDR3 protein. The repertoire holds roughly 60,000 distinct CDR3 sequences, with about 8.9% as singletons. The sample comprised PBMCs. The receptors here all came from a man aged 25-45 years in good health. Each CDR3 is given with its conserved first and last residue. Each record gives: V gene, J gene, CDR3 length, D gene, clone size, CDR3 DNA, CDR3 protein. D genes are given only for firm matches. Only some rows state a clone size, as once, few, many or a class for expanded clones.

>TRBV10-2|TRBJ2-7|14|TRBD2|.
TGCGCCAGCAGGTCAGGACTAGTGACTTACGAGCAGTACTTC
CASRSGLVTYEQYF
>TRBV5-1|TRBJ2-5|14|.|few
TGCGCCAGCAGCCGCATGAGGGGACAAGAGACCCAGTACTTC
CASSRMRGQETQYF
>TRBV29-1|TRBJ1-2|17|.|many
TGCAGCCTACTTACCGGGACCCCGAATACACCTAACTATGGCTACACCTTC
CSLLTGTPNTPNYGYTF
>TRBV29-1|TRBJ2-3|13|.|many
TGCAGCGTTGCTTTCTTCCACGCAGATACGCAGTATTTT
CSVAFFHADTQYF
>TRBV20-1|TRBJ1-2|13|.|many
TGCAGTGCTAGCCCCGGGACGAGCTATGGCTACACCTTC
CSASPGTSYGYTF
>TRBV20-1|TRBJ2-7|16|TRBD2|many
TGCAGTGCTAGGTCCACTAGCGGGAGGGGGGGGAACGAGCAGTACTTC
CSARSTSGRGGNEQYF
>TRBV29-1|TRBJ2-5|14|.|many
TGCAGCGTTGACACCCGGGAAATTCAAGAGACCCAGTACTTC
CSVDTREIQETQYF
>TRBV2|TRBJ1-4|15|.|.
TGTGCCAGCAGTGGAATAGGGACGTCCTACGAAAAACTGTTTTTT
CASSGIGTSYEKLFF
>TRBV7-9|TRBJ2-7|16|.|many
TGTGCCAGCAGCACTCCCGGGCAGCGCGACTCCTACGAGCAGTACTTC
CASSTPGQRDSYEQYF
>TRBV7-3|TRBJ2-3|18|TRBD2|many
TGTGCCAGCAGCACAATGGGACTAGCGACTACTAGCACAGATACGCAGTATTTT
CASSTMGLATTSTDTQYF
>TRBV27|TRBJ2-5|15|TRBD2|many
TGTGCCAGCAGCCCCGGACTAGGGATCCAAGAGACCCAGTACTTC
CASSPGLGIQETQYF
>TRBV29-1|TRBJ2-2|14|TRBD2|many
TGCAGCGCCGTCGGGACTAGCGGGACCGGGGAGCTGTTTTTT
CSAVGTSGTGELFF
>TRBV4-1|TRBJ1-5|13|.|many
TGCGCCAGCAGCCAAGAGTCCAATCAGCCCCAGCATTTT
CASSQESNQPQHF
>TRBV12-3/TRBV12-4|TRBJ1-4|12|.|many
TGTGCCAGCACCTCATCTAATGAAAAACTGTTTTTT
CASTSSNEKLFF
>TRBV5-1|TRBJ2-1|15|.|many
TGCGCCAGCAGCTTGGTGGCTAGCCGCCACAATGAGCAGTTCTTC
CASSLVASRHNEQFF
>TRBV5-5|TRBJ2-1|13|.|many
TGTGCCAGCAGCACGGACGCTTACAATGAGCAGTTCTTC
CASSTDAYNEQFF
>TRBV28|TRBJ2-2|16|.|.
TGTGCCAGTAGTTTATTATGGTGGGCTAGCACCGGGGAGCTGTTTTTT
CASSLLWWASTGELFF
>TRBV6-5|TRBJ1-1|15|.|many
TGTGCCAGCAGTTACGTGGGGATCTTGAACACTGAAGCTTTCTTT
CASSYVGILNTEAFF
>TRBV7-9|TRBJ2-7|15|.|many
TGTGCCAGCAGTCTGTGGTCGACAGGCACCTACGAGCAGTACTTC
CASSLWSTGTYEQYF
>TRBV12-3/TRBV12-4|TRBJ2-7|14|TRBD1|many
TGTGCCAGCAGTAGGACAGGGGGCTCCTACGAGCAGTACTTC
CASSRTGGSYEQYF
>TRBV28|TRBJ2-7|14|.|many
TGTGCCAGCAGTCCAATCGCCAACTCCTACGAGCAGTACTTC
CASSPIANSYEQYF
>TRBV18|TRBJ2-3|15|.|many
TGTGCCAGCTCATCAGCCAACCTTTTCACAGATACGCAGTATTTT
CASSSANLFTDTQYF
>TRBV5-4|TRBJ2-1|15|.|.
TGTGCCAGCAGCTTAGAAGCTAGCCCATACAATGAGCAGTTCTTC
CASSLEASPYNEQFF
>TRBV7-2|TRBJ1-2|13|.|many
TGTGCCAGCAGTCACTATGCTGACTTTGGCTACACCTTC
CASSHYADFGYTF
>TRBV29-1|TRBJ2-1|11|TRBD2|many
TGCAGCGCTCGACTAGCCAATGAGCAGTTCTTC
CSARLANEQFF
>TRBV28|TRBJ2-2|12|.|many
TGTGCCACCGCCCAACTGGCCGGGGAGCTGTTTTTT
CATAQLAGELFF
>TRBV5-1|TRBJ1-4|12|.|many
TGCGCCAGCAGCTTGCTTAATGAAAAACTGTTTTTT
CASSLLNEKLFF
>TRBV28|TRBJ2-7|13|.|many
TGTGCCAGCATACAATCACACTCCTACGAGCAGTACTTC
CASIQSHSYEQYF
>TRBV20-1|TRBJ1-5|13|TRBD1|many
TGCAGTGCTGGCGGGACAGGGGGTCAGCCCCAGCATTTT
CSAGGTGGQPQHF
>TRBV6-1|TRBJ1-2|12|.|many
TGTGCCAGCAGTGTAACAGTCTATGGCTACACCTTC
CASSVTVYGYTF
>TRBV6-1|TRBJ1-5|16|.|medium-sized
TGTGCCAGCAGTGATTTCGGCAGGGGCCCGAATCAGCCCCAGCATTTT
CASSDFGRGPNQPQHF
>TRBV7-2|TRBJ2-3|12|TRBD2|many
TGTGCCAGCAGCCAATATCTAGCGGGAAAGTATTTT
CASSQYLAGKYF
>TRBV18|TRBJ1-2|16|TRBD1|.
TGTGCCAGCTCACCCTCGGACAGGGGGGCTTACTATGGCTACACCTTC
CASSPSDRGAYYGYTF
>TRBV7-6|TRBJ2-1|17|TRBD2|many
TGTGCCAGCAGCTTAGGGACTGGACTAGCGGTCTACAATGAGCAGTTCTTC
CASSLGTGLAVYNEQFF
>TRBV20-1|TRBJ2-4|15|.|many
TGCAGTGCTGCACAGGGTGCTCTAGCCAAAAACATTCAGTACTTC
CSAAQGALAKNIQYF
>TRBV28|TRBJ2-5|16|.|many
TGTGCCAGCAGTTTACTTGGCGCGGGACTCCAAGAGACCCAGTACTTC
CASSLLGAGLQETQYF
>TRBV28|TRBJ2-7|12|.|many
TGTGCCAGCAGTCCTGCATCCTACGAGCAGTACTTC
CASSPASYEQYF
>TRBV5-1|TRBJ1-6|15|.|many
TGCGCCAGCAAAGAATTGGGGACGGATAATTCACCCCTCCACTTT
CASKELGTDNSPLHF
>TRBV5-1|TRBJ2-7|14|TRBD1|.
TGCGCCAGCGGGTCCGGGACAGGGGACTACGAGCAGTACTTC
CASGSGTGDYEQYF
>TRBV5-1|TRBJ1-1|14|.|many
TGCGCCAGCAGCTCCGGGACGGTCGAGACTGAAGCTTTCTTT
CASSSGTVETEAFF
>TRBV5-1|TRBJ1-5|14|TRBD1|many
TGCGCCAGCAGCGTTACAGGGGGCTATCAGCCCCAGCATTTT
CASSVTGGYQPQHF
>TRBV7-2|TRBJ2-7|16|.|many
TGTGCCAGCAGCTTATTGGGCGTAGGGTTAACCTACGAGCAGTACTTC
CASSLLGVGLTYEQYF
>TRBV27|TRBJ2-7|15|TRBD2|many
TGTGCCAGCAAGAGGGCGGGAGAGGGCCCCTACGAGCAGTACTTC
CASKRAGEGPYEQYF
>TRBV5-1|TRBJ2-3|15|.|many
TGCGCCAGCAGCTTGGAACAGGGTGGGCCAGATACGCAGTATTTT
CASSLEQGGPDTQYF
>TRBV7-2|TRBJ2-4|14|.|.
TGTGCCAGCAGCTTAAGACTAGAAGGGGCCATTCAGTACTTC
CASSLRLEGAIQYF
>TRBV2|TRBJ1-6|14|.|many
TGTGCCAGCAGTGAAAAGGGGCTGAATTCACCCCTCCACTTT
CASSEKGLNSPLHF
>TRBV6-5|TRBJ1-2|15|.|.
TGTGCCAGCAGTTACTCGAGGGTAGGAGCATCGGCGGGCACCTTC
CASSYSRVGASAGTF
>TRBV27|TRBJ2-3|17|TRBD2|many
TGTGCCAGCAGCCTGGGACTAGCGGGAGGGTACGCAGATACGCAGTATTTT
CASSLGLAGGYADTQYF
>TRBV5-1|TRBJ1-2|11|.|.
TGCGCCAGCAGCTTGGGTCTTGGCTACACCTTC
CASSLGLGYTF